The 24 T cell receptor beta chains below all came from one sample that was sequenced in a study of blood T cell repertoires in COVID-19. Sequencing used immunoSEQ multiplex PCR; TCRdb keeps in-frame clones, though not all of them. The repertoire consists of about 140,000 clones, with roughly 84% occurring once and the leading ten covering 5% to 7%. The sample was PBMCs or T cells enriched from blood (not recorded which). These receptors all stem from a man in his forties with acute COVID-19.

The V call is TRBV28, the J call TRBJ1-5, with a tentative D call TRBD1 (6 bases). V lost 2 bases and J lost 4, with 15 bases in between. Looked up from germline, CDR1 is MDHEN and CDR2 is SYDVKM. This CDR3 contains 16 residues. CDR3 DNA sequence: TGTGCCAGCAGTTTAGGGGCACAGGGAGTGAATCAGCCCCAGCATTTT. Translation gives CASSLGAQGVNQPQHF.

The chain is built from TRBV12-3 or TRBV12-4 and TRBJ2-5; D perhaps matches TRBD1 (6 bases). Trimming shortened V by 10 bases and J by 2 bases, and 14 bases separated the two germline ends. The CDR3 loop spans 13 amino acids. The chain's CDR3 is CATRTGFQETQYF. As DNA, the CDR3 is TGTGCCACCCGAACAGGGTTTCAAGAGACCCAGTACTTC.

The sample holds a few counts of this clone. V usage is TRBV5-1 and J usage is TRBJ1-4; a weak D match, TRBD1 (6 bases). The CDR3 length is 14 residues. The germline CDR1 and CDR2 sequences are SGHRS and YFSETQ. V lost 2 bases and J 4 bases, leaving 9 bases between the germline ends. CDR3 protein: CASSLGTRNEKLFF. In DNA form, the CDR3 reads TGCGCCAGCAGCTTAGGGACACGTAATGAAAAACTGTTTTTT.

This CDR3 is CASWGQGATGNTIYF. CDR3 DNA: TGTGCCAGCTGGGGACAGGGGGCTACTGGAAACACCATATATTTT. The J gene is TRBJ1-3, the V gene TRBV28; 12 nucleotides align to TRBD1. CDR1 and CDR2 from the germline V gene are MDHEN and SYDVKM. After removal of 8 bases from V and 2 bases from J, the junction contained 4 bases not matched to a gene. The CDR3 length is 15 residues. The full variable domain, in which reference TRBV28 and TRBJ1-3 provide the parts outside the CDR3, is DVKVTQSSRYLVKRTGEKVFLECVQDMDHENMFWYRQDPGLGLRLIYFSYDVKMKEKGDIPEGYSVSREKKERFSLILESASTNQTSMYLCASWGQGATGNTIYFGEGSWLTVV.

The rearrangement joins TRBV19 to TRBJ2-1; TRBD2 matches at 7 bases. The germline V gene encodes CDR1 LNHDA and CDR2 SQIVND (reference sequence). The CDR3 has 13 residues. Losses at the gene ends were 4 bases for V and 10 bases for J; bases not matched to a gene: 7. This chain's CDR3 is CASSTSGGGEQFF. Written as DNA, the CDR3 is TGTGCCAGTAGTACCTCGGGGGGAGGCGAGCAGTTCTTC. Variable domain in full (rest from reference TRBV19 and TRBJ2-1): DGGITQSPKYLFRKEGQNVTLSCEQNLNHDAMYWYRQDPGQGLRLIYYSQIVNDFQKGDIAEGYSVSREKKESFPLTVTSAQKNPTAFYLCASSTSGGGEQFFGPGTRLTVL.

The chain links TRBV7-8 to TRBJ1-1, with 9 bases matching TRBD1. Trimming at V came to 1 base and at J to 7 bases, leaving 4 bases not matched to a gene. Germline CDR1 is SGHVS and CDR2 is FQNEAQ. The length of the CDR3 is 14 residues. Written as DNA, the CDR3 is TGTGCCAGCAGCTTAGACAGGGGGCTAAGTGAAGCTTTCTTT. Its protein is CASSLDRGLSEAFF.

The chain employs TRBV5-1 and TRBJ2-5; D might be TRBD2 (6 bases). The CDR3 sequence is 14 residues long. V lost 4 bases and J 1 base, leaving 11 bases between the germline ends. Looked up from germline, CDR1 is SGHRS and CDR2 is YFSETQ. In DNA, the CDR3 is TGCGCCAGCAGCATATCCGGGAGCCAAGAGACCCAGTACTTC. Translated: CASSISGSQETQYF.

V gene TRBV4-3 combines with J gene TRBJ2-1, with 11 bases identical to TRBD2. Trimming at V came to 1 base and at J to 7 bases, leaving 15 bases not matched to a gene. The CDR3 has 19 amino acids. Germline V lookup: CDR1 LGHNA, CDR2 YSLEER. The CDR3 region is CASSQGLAGGPGRGNEQFF. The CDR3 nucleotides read TGCGCCAGCAGCCAAGGATTAGCGGGAGGGCCTGGCCGCGGGAATGAGCAGTTCTTC.

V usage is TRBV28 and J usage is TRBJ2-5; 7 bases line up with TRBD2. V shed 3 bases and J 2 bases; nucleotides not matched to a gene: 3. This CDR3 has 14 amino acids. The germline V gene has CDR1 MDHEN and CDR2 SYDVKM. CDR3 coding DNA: TGTGCCAGCAGTTTGGGAGGGCTACAAGAGACCCAGTACTTC. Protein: CASSLGGLQETQYF.

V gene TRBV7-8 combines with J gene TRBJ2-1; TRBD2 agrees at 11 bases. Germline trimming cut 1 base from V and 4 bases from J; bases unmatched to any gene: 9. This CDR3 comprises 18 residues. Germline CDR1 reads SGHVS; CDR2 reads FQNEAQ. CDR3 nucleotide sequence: TGTGCCAGCAGCTTAGTTGGGGTAGCGGGGGGGTTATACAATGAGCAGTTCTTC. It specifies CASSLVGVAGGLYNEQFF.

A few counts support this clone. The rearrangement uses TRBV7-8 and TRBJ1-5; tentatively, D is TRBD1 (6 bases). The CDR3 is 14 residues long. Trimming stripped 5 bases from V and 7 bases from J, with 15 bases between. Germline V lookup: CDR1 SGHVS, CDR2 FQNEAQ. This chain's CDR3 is CASSPTGSGQPQHF. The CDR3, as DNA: TGTGCCAGCAGCCCTACAGGGAGCGGACAGCCCCAGCATTTT.

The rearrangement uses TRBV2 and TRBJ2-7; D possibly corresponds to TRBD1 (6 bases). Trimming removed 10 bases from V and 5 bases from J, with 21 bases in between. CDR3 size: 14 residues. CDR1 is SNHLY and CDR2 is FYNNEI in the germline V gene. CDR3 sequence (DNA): TGTGCCACCGCGAAACAGGGTATTCGGAACGAGCAGTACTTC. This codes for CATAKQGIRNEQYF.

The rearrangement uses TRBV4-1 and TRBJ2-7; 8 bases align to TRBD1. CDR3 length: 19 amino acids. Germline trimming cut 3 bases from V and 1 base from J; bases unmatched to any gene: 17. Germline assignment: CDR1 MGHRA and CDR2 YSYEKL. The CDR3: CASSHRGLTTGEASYEQYF. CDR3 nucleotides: TGCGCCAGCAGCCACCGAGGACTTACGACAGGGGAAGCGTCCTACGAGCAGTACTTC.

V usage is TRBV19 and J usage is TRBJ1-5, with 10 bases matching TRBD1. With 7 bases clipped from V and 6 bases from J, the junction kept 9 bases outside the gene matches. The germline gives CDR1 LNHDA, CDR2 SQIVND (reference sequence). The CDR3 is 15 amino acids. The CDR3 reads CASTPDRGQGQPQHF. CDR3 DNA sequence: TGTGCCAGTACCCCCGACAGGGGGCAGGGTCAGCCCCAGCATTTT.

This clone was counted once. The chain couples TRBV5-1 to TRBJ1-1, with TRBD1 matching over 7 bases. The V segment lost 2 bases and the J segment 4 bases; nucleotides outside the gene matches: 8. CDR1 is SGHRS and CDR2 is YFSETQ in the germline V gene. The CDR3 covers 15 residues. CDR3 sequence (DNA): TGCGCCAGCAGCTTAGCCCAGGGGGATGGCACTGAAGCTTTCTTT. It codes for CASSLAQGDGTEAFF.

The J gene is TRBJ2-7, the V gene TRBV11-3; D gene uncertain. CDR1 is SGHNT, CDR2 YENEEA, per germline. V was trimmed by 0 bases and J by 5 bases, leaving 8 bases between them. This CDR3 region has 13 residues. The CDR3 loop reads CASSLDPRDEQYF. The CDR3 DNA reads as TGTGCCAGCAGCTTAGACCCTAGAGACGAGCAGTACTTC.

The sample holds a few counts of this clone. The CDR3 DNA is TGTGCCAGCAAGAAGGGCAGGGAGGGAGGCTACACCTTC. Translated, it gives CASKKGREGGYTF. The chain recombines TRBV5-4 with TRBJ1-2; tentative D call: TRBD1 (5 bases). The V gene lost 6 bases and the J gene lost 8 bases, with 17 bases spanning the gap. Germline values: CDR1 SGHNT, CDR2 YYREEE (reference sequence). The CDR3 consists of 13 residues.

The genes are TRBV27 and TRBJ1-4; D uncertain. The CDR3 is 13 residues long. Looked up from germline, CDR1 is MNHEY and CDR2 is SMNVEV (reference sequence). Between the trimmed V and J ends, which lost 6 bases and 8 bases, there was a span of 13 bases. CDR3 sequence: CASRPRRAEKLFF. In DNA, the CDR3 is TGTGCCAGCAGACCCCGGCGGGCAGAAAAACTGTTTTTT.

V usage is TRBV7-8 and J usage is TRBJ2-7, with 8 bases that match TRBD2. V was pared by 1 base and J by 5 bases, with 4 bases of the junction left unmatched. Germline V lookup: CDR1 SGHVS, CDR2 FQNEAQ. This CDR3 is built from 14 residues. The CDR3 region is CASSLGGTRDEQYF. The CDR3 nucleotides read TGTGCCAGCAGCTTAGGAGGGACTAGAGACGAGCAGTACTTC.

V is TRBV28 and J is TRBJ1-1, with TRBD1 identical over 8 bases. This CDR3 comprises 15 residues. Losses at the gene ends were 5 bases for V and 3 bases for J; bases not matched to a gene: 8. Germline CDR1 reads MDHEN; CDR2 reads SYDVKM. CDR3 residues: CASSPRTGPHTEAFF. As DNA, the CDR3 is TGTGCCAGCAGTCCAAGGACAGGGCCCCACACTGAAGCTTTCTTT.

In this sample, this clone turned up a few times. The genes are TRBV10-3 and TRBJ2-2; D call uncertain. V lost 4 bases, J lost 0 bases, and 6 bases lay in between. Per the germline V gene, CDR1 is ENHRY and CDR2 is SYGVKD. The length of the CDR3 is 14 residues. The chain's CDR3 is CAISGQANTGELFF. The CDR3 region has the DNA TGTGCCATCAGTGGACAAGCGAACACCGGGGAGCTGTTTTTT.

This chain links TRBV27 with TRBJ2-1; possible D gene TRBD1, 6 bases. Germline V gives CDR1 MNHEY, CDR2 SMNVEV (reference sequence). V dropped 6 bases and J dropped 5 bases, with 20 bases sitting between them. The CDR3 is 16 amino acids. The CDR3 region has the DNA TGTGCCAGCAGCCGGTGGGGACAATTCACCCACAATGAGCAGTTCTTC. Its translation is CASSRWGQFTHNEQFF.

The CDR3 protein is CASSLPPGGDNYGYTF. Here the CDR3 DNA reads TGCGCCAGCAGTTTGCCTCCCGGAGGAGATAACTATGGCTACACCTTC. The J gene is TRBJ1-2, the V gene TRBV5-1; D remains ambiguous. The ends were cut back, 5 bases at V and 1 base at J, with 18 bases in the middle. The V gene's germline CDR1 is SGHRS and CDR2 YFSETQ. The CDR3 is made up of 16 amino acids.

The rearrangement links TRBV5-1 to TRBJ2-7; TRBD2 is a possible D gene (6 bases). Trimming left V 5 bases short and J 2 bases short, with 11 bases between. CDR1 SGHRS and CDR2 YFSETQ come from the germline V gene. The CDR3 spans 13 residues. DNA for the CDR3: TGCGCCAGCAGTATCGGGGAGGCCTACGAGCAGTACTTC. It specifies CASSIGEAYEQYF.